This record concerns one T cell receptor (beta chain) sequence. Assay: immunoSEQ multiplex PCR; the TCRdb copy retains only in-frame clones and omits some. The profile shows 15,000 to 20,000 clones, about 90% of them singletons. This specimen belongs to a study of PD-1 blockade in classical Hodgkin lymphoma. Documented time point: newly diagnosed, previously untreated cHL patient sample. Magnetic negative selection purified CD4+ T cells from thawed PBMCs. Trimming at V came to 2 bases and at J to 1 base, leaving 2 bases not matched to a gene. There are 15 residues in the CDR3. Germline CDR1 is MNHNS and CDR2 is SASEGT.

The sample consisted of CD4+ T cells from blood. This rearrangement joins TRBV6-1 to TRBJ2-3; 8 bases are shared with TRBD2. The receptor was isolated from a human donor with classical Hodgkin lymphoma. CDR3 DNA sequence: TGTGCCAGCAGTGAACTACTAGCGGGCACAGATACGCAGTATTTT. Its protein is CASSELLAGTDTQYF.